This T cell receptor (beta chain) derives from a study of stem cell transplantation in POMP-related autoinflammatory disease. Broader study findings: In PRAID patients, the number of distinct TRB V-J gene pairings was restricted.

On this clone: As yet, its antigen is unknown.

The table came from immunoSEQ multiplex PCR; TCRdb's copy has only in-frame clones and leaves some out. The profile shows a few hundred clones, about 91% of them singletons. This CDR3 has 12 residues. V dropped 5 bases and J dropped 4 bases, with 3 bases sitting between them. Germline V lookup: CDR1 SGHTA, CDR2 FQGNSA. Sequenced: Tregs from PBMCs. This clonotype originated in a human donor in good health. The chain links TRBV7-2 to TRBJ1-6, with no clear D. The CDR3 reads CASSPYNSPLHF. The CDR3 coding sequence is TGTGCCAGCAGCCCGTATAATTCACCCCTCCACTTT.